This T cell receptor (beta chain) was captured in a study of blood T cell repertoires in COVID-19. Seattle researchers signed up patients amid active infection and tracked them longitudinally. In the authors' workflow: Amplifying reference gene primers gave estimates of nucleated cell counts. Assay: immunoSEQ multiplex PCR; the TCRdb copy retains only in-frame clones and omits some. That table is the source of V, J and clone size, and D and trimming were worked out from the DNA. The sample holds about 100,000 clones, 90% seen once. The CDR3 has 14 residues. Germline V gene data show CDR1 as PRHDT and CDR2 as FYEKMQ (reference sequence). Unmatched junction bases numbered 4, after V lost 5 bases and J lost 1 base.

The sample taken for sequencing was peripheral blood. The V and J genes are TRBV13 and TRBJ1-1; 7 bases agree with TRBD1. The clonotype was recovered from a man younger than 30 with COVID-19, enrolled during active disease. The CDR3 nucleotides read TGTGCCAGCAGCCTCGGGACAGCGAACACTGAAGCTTTCTTT. The encoded protein is CASSLGTANTEAFF.